A single sample is the source of the 29 T cell receptor beta chains below, sequenced in a study of shared clonotypes between healthy human individuals. The protocol was immunoSEQ multiplex PCR, while the TCRdb copy is restricted to in-frame clones and leaves out a portion. Among around 1.5 million clones listed, 98% were seen once. Material for sequencing was naive CD4+ T cells sorted from blood. Subset specified: CD45RA+ positively selected. These receptors all stem from a man aged 25-40 years in good health.

The rearrangement joins TRBV6-6 to TRBJ2-5; possibly TRBD2 for D (6 bases). The V end was cut by 10 bases, the J end by 5 bases, with 17 bases between. Germline V gene lookup returns CDR1 MNHNY and CDR2 SVGAGI (reference sequence). The CDR3 length is 13 residues. CDR3 amino acids: CATDRLEGETQYF. CDR3 nucleotide sequence: TGTGCCACCGACAGACTGGAGGGGGAGACCCAGTACTTC.

Remarks on this clone: This CDR3 is also generated by other DNA sequences in the sample. The CDR3 DNA reads TGTGCCAGCAGCCTGGGGGGTGACACTGAAGCTTTCTTT. Translated, it gives CASSLGGDTEAFF. V usage is TRBV27 and J usage is TRBJ1-1, with a weak D call TRBD1 (5 bases). Trimming stripped 6 bases from V and 3 bases from J, with 11 bases between. CDR1 is MNHEY and CDR2 is SMNVEV in the germline V gene (reference sequence). The CDR3 length is 13 residues.

The chain employs TRBV29-1 and TRBJ2-1, with TRBD2 matching 8 bases. V lost 0 bases, J lost 7 bases, and 11 bases stayed unmatched. The CDR3 totals 16 residues. Looked up from germline, CDR1 is SQVTM and CDR2 is ANQGSEA. The CDR3: CSVEDYGGTRSNEQFF. CDR3 DNA: TGCAGCGTTGAAGATTATGGTGGGACTAGATCAAATGAGCAGTTCTTC.

The chain links TRBV10-3 to TRBJ2-2; D may correspond to TRBD1 or TRBD2 (5 bases each). The germline V and J ends were trimmed by 4 bases and 0 bases, with 12 bases remaining between them. This CDR3 is built from 16 residues. Germline values: CDR1 ENHRY, CDR2 SYGVKD. CDR3 amino acids: CAISGTGTANTGELFF. The CDR3 DNA sequence: TGTGCCATCAGTGGTACCGGGACGGCGAACACCGGGGAGCTGTTTTTT.

V and J are TRBV5-6 and TRBJ2-3; 11 bases match TRBD2. The CDR3 runs 15 residues. Germline V gene sequence: CDR1 SGHDT, CDR2 YYEEEE. V was clipped by 0 bases and J by 4 bases; unmatched bases: 1. CDR3 bases: TGTGCCAGCAGCTTGGTAGCGGGAGGGGCAGATACGCAGTATTTT. This encodes CASSLVAGGADTQYF. Supplemented by reference TRBV5-6 and TRBJ2-3, the full variable domain reads DAGVTQSPTHLIKTRGQQVTLRCSPKSGHDTVSWYQQALGQGPQFIFQYYEEEERQRGNFPDRFSGHQFPNYSSELNVNALLLGDSALYLCASSLVAGGADTQYFGPGTRLTVL.

The DNA for the CDR3 is TGTGCCAGCAGCTTGGGCCTGACAGGATGGGATCCCTCTGAGCAGTTCTTC. Its translation: CASSLGLTGWDPSEQFF. This chain joins TRBV5-8 and TRBJ2-1; D is possibly TRBD1 (6 bases). This CDR3 is built from 17 residues. V was trimmed by 0 bases and J by 9 bases, leaving 22 bases between them. Germline V gene lookup returns CDR1 SGHTS and CDR2 YDEGEE.

This chain uses TRBV28 with TRBJ1-2; 7 positions agree with TRBD1. Trimming cost V 3 bases and J 4 bases; bases outside gene matches: 5. The CDR3 covers 14 residues. Germline V lookup: CDR1 MDHEN, CDR2 SYDVKM. The CDR3 DNA sequence: TGTGCCAGCAGTTTTATCGGGACAGTCTATGGCTACACCTTC. It yields the protein CASSFIGTVYGYTF.

V gene TRBV5-1 combines with J gene TRBJ2-7; D is unclear. Deletions cut 3 bases from V and 7 bases from J, with 11 bases between. This CDR3 contains 12 residues. Germline CDR1 and CDR2: SGHRS and YFSETQ. The CDR3 region is CASSYGGGEQYF. The CDR3 DNA reads as TGCGCCAGCAGCTACGGTGGCGGAGAGCAGTACTTC. Using reference TRBV5-1 and TRBJ2-7 for the parts outside the CDR3, the full variable domain is KAGVTQTPRYLIKTRGQQVTLSCSPISGHRSVSWYQQTPGQGLQFLFEYFSETQRNKGNFPGRFSGRQFSNSRSEMNVSTLELGDSALYLCASSYGGGEQYFGPGTRLTVT.

For this clone: Other DNA sequences from this sample encode an identical CDR3 as well. J is TRBJ2-3 and V is TRBV6-1; no definite D call. Germline V lookup: CDR1 MNHNS, CDR2 SASEGT. The CDR3 covers 12 residues. V shed 6 bases and J shed 0 bases, with 4 bases lying between them. CDR3 in DNA: TGTGCCAGCAGGGTAAGCACAGATACGCAGTATTTT. Amino acid sequence: CASRVSTDTQYF.

This chain links TRBV5-1 with TRBJ2-3; 10 bases line up with TRBD1. The ends lost 5 bases at V and 0 bases at J; junction bases unmatched: 3. The length of the CDR3 is 15 residues. Looked up from germline, CDR1 is SGHRS and CDR2 is YFSETQ. The CDR3 loop reads CASRQGQGSTDTQYF. The CDR3 DNA sequence: TGCGCCAGCAGACAGGGACAGGGGAGCACAGATACGCAGTATTTT. The complete variable domain, with remaining parts taken from reference TRBV5-1 and TRBJ2-3, reads KAGVTQTPRYLIKTRGQQVTLSCSPISGHRSVSWYQQTPGQGLQFLFEYFSETQRNKGNFPGRFSGRQFSNSRSEMNVSTLELGDSALYLCASRQGQGSTDTQYFGPGTRLTVL.

The rearrangement uses TRBV11-2 and TRBJ2-1; the D gene is possibly TRBD2 (5 bases). CDR3 size: 17 residues. Trimming shortened V by 3 bases and J by 1 base, and 16 bases separated the two germline ends. Germline V gene sequence: CDR1 SGHAT, CDR2 FQNNGV. The CDR3 sequence: CASSFGGLNPSYNEQFF. Written as DNA, the CDR3 is TGTGCCAGCAGCTTTGGCGGGCTTAACCCATCCTACAATGAGCAGTTCTTC.

The rearrangement joins TRBV12-5 to TRBJ2-3, with 7 nucleotides matching TRBD2. Germline CDR1 and CDR2: LGHNT and FRNRAP. This CDR3 is built from 17 residues. J gave up 0 bases and V 2 bases, and 8 bases lay outside the gene matches. The CDR3 loop reads CASGLSGRAGSTDTQYF. Here the CDR3 DNA reads TGTGCTAGTGGTTTGAGTGGCCGAGCGGGAAGCACAGATACGCAGTATTTT.

V usage is TRBV7-2 and J usage is TRBJ1-1, with no clear D. The V gene lost 2 bases and the J gene lost 8 bases, with 9 bases spanning the gap. Germline values: CDR1 SGHTA, CDR2 FQGNSA. This CDR3 comprises 12 residues. CDR3 region: CASSLRAPEAFF. The CDR3 bases are TGTGCCAGCAGCTTAAGGGCACCCGAAGCTTTCTTT.

This chain uses TRBV28 with TRBJ1-2, with 8 bases identical to TRBD1. Germline trimming cut 10 bases from V and 5 bases from J; bases unmatched to any gene: 3. The CDR3 spans 11 residues. In germline, CDR1 is MDHEN, CDR2 SYDVKM. The CDR3 spells CATWTGYGYTF. The DNA for the CDR3 is TGTGCCACCTGGACAGGGTATGGCTACACCTTC.

The chain joins TRBV6-5 to TRBJ2-3, with a tentative D call TRBD1 (6 bases). The ends were cut back, 7 bases at V and 1 base at J, with 15 bases in the middle. Germline V gene lookup returns CDR1 MNHEY and CDR2 SVGAGI. The CDR3 loop spans 15 amino acids. This CDR3 reads CASKEQGVGTDTQYF. The CDR3 nucleotides are TGTGCCAGCAAAGAACAGGGAGTCGGCACAGATACGCAGTATTTT.

The chain has TRBV10-3 and TRBJ2-7; 11 positions agree with TRBD1. The CDR3 length is 17 residues. Germline V CDR1 and CDR2: ENHRY, SYGVKD. J gave up 5 bases and V 2 bases, and 11 bases lay outside the gene matches. CDR3 DNA: TGTGCCATCAGTGAGAAAGGGGCGGACAGGGGGCTGCACGAGCAGTACTTC. Translation: CAISEKGADRGLHEQYF.

The V and J genes are TRBV7-2 and TRBJ1-3; 8 nucleotides agree with TRBD1. CDR1 is SGHTA, CDR2 FQGNSA, per germline. V trimming: 0 bases; J trimming: 1 base; junction bases outside the gene matches: 5. This CDR3 contains 17 residues. The CDR3, as DNA: TGTGCCAGCAGCTTAGCACCGGGACAGGCATCTGGAAACACCATATATTTT. Amino acid sequence: CASSLAPGQASGNTIYF.

On this clone itself: This CDR3 is also generated by other DNA sequences in the sample. The chain combines TRBV9 with TRBJ2-3; D unclear. This CDR3 is built from 13 residues. Germline-derived CDR1 and CDR2 are SGDLS and YYNGEE. Trimming took off 0 bases at V and 1 base at J, with 3 bases between the two ends. The CDR3 loop is CASSVEGTDTQYF. The CDR3 nucleotides are TGTGCCAGCAGCGTAGAAGGCACAGATACGCAGTATTTT.

The rearrangement links TRBV29-1 to TRBJ1-2; TRBD1 matches 7 bases. The germline CDR1 and CDR2 sequences are SQVTM and ANQGSEA. The CDR3 contains 15 residues. V lost 0 bases and J lost 3; bases outside the gene matches: 7. The CDR3, as DNA: TGCAGCGTTGAAGATCGGAGACAGGGAGACTATGGCTACACCTTC. This codes for CSVEDRRQGDYGYTF. The complete variable domain, with remaining parts taken from reference TRBV29-1 and TRBJ1-2, reads SAVISQKPSRDICQRGTSLTIQCQVDSQVTMMFWYRQQPGQSLTLIATANQGSEATYESGFVIDKFPISRPNLTFSTLTVSNMSPEDSSIYLCSVEDRRQGDYGYTFGSGTRLTVV.

The rearrangement joins TRBV30 to TRBJ2-1, with D tentatively TRBD1 (5 bases). The germline gives CDR1 GTSNPN, CDR2 SVGIG (reference sequence). This CDR3 is built from 10 residues. V was cut by 4 bases and J by 16 bases, with 14 bases left in between. As DNA, the CDR3 is TGTGCCTGGATTCTGGCAGGGTGCTTCTTC. Amino acid sequence: CAWILAGCFF.

The V and J genes are TRBV2 and TRBJ2-7, with 7 bases lining up with TRBD1. In germline, CDR1 is SNHLY, CDR2 FYNNEI. This CDR3 is 11 amino acids long. V dropped 7 bases and J dropped 6; count of bases not matched to a gene: 3. The CDR3 DNA sequence: TGTGCCAGCAAGACAGGGATCGAGCAGTACTTC. Protein: CASKTGIEQYF.

V is TRBV10-2 and J is TRBJ2-7, with D perhaps TRBD1 (5 bases). This CDR3 is built from 13 residues. Looked up from germline, CDR1 is WSHSY and CDR2 is SAAADI. The V and J ends lost 10 bases and 4 bases respectively, with 17 bases between them. The CDR3 coding sequence is TGCGCCACCAGGCCCACAGGAGAATACGAGCAGTACTTC. It yields the protein CATRPTGEYEQYF.

The chain joins TRBV28 to TRBJ1-2, with unresolved D. Trimming cost V 2 bases and J 4 bases, with 8 bases left between them. This CDR3 comprises 13 residues. The germline V gene encodes CDR1 MDHEN and CDR2 SYDVKM. The CDR3 region has the DNA TGTGCCAGCAGTTTAGGGTGGGTCTATGGCTACACCTTC. This gives the protein CASSLGWVYGYTF.

The chain links TRBV2 to TRBJ2-7; D is perhaps TRBD2 (6 bases). Between the trimmed V and J ends, which lost 5 bases and 0 bases, there was a span of 11 bases. The CDR3 consists of 14 residues. In germline, CDR1 is SNHLY, CDR2 FYNNEI. In nucleotides, the CDR3 is TGTGCCAGCAGTTTAGCGGTTAGCTCCTACGAGCAGTACTTC. Its translation: CASSLAVSSYEQYF.

This chain uses TRBV7-6 with TRBJ2-2, with 8 bases aligning to TRBD2. The CDR3 runs to 18 residues. Germline V gene lookup returns CDR1 SGHVS and CDR2 FNYEAQ. V lost 2 bases, J lost 0 bases, and 8 bases stayed unmatched. The CDR3 bases are TGTGCCAGCAGCTTATTTGCGGCGGGAGGCGCGAACACCGGGGAGCTGTTTTTT. Translation: CASSLFAAGGANTGELFF.

The genes are TRBV5-4 and TRBJ2-4; the D gene is possibly TRBD2 (5 bases). CDR3 size: 17 residues. Germline V gene sequence: CDR1 SGHNT, CDR2 YYREEE (reference sequence). The V end lost 0 bases, the J end lost 2 bases, and 15 bases lay between the germline ends. The CDR3 nucleotides are TGTGCCAGCAGCTTGGGTCCAGGAGGTGTGACCAAAAACATTCAGTACTTC. Its translation: CASSLGPGGVTKNIQYF.

CDR3 sequence (DNA): TGTGCCAGCAGCATCGGGACAGACTATGGCTACACCTTC. Its protein is CASSIGTDYGYTF. The gene calls are TRBV7-8 and TRBJ1-2; 7 bases line up with TRBD1. Germline V gene data show CDR1 as SGHVS and CDR2 as FQNEAQ. V lost 5 bases and J lost 3; bases outside the gene matches: 3. This CDR3 has 13 amino acids.

This clone showed up just once. The genes are TRBV19 and TRBJ1-5; D uncertain. The germline CDR1 and CDR2 sequences are LNHDA and SQIVND (reference sequence). V was cut by 10 bases and J by 0 bases, with 16 bases left in between. This CDR3 spans 15 amino acids. CDR3 in DNA: TGTGCCACTACCACGCTGGGCAATAGCAATCAGCCCCAGCATTTT. Its translation is CATTTLGNSNQPQHF.

The chain combines TRBV2 with TRBJ2-3; tentatively, D is TRBD2 (6 bases). In germline, CDR1 is SNHLY, CDR2 FYNNEI. V lost 7 bases and J 6 bases, leaving 20 bases between the germline ends. This CDR3 region has 15 residues. This chain's CDR3 is CASTPKVAEADTQYF. DNA for the CDR3: TGTGCCAGCACCCCGAAGGTAGCGGAGGCGGATACGCAGTATTTT.